This TCR beta chain was profiled in a study of cytomegalovirus exposure and HLA in healthy donors. General study points: Earlier analysis looked at TCR beta V segments, and most were productive about 87% or about 30% of the time. A later analysis showed TCR association rates differing by HLA locus, peaking at DRB1 and lowest at HLA-C. In a later analysis, specific HLA alleles were associated with 15,000 to 20,000 TCR beta sequences at a 0.05 false discovery rate.

PCR primers comprised 60 Vbeta and 13 Jbeta primers. The assay was immunoSEQ multiplex PCR, and TCRdb's table has in-frame clones only and misses some. The sample records 150,000 to 200,000 clones, 75% to 90% being singletons. Turning to this clone: Its matching antigen is unknown.

Germline V gene lookup returns CDR1 MNHNS and CDR2 SASEGT. This CDR3 contains 14 residues. Sequences were obtained from PBMCs. The sequence was collected from a boy aged 2-15 years in good health and CMV-seronegative. The rearrangement links TRBV6-1 to TRBJ2-5; 8 bases line up with TRBD2. The J call is doubtful: the DNA matches TRBJ2-7 better. The DNA of the CDR3 is TGTGCCAGCTCTCCCTGGAGCGGGAGCTACGAGCAGTACTTC. Encoded protein: CASSPWSGSYEQYF.